This TCR beta chain was retrieved from a study of regulatory T cells in long-lasting Graves disease. The study's findings and limits: The persistent group shared 2,700 or so public clonotypes, more than the 950 to 1,000 shared by new patients.

CDR3 size: 15 residues. V was pared by 3 bases and J by 1 base, with 5 bases of the junction left unmatched. Germline V CDR1 and CDR2: SGHTA, FQGTGA. According to the study, TCR beta libraries were built with iRepertoire HTBI primers and CDR3-region Arm-PCR. TCRdb independently ran MiXCR on the multiplex PCR reads; one entry per CDR3 protein. Found here are 400,000 to 550,000 distinct CDR3 sequences, just under 15% of them singletons; the top ten hold 16%. Time point specified: newly diagnosed GD, antithyroid drugs for less than 3 months. TCR sequences were obtained from RNA taken from PBMCs. On this clonotype itself: The antigen is not known.

In addition, the sample was reused for a study of T cells in Graves' hyperthyroidism and ophthalmopathy. That paper adds: Initially, a first-round RT-PCR of the TCR CDR3 employed the HTBI primer set.

The sample in question was peripheral blood mononuclear cells (PBMCs), obtained at new diagnosis, from a patient treated with antithyroid drugs. The source is a woman in her 30s with Graves disease. The chain employs TRBV7-3 and TRBJ2-5; 7 nucleotides match TRBD1. CDR3 region: CASSLPGQTQETQYF. CDR3 bases: TGTGCCAGCAGCTTGCCGGGACAGACCCAAGAGACCCAGTACTTC. The whole variable domain, remainder taken from reference TRBV7-3 and TRBJ2-5, is GAGVSQTPSNKVTEKGKYVELRCDPISGHTALYWYRQSLGQGPEFLIYFQGTGAADDSGLPNDRFFAVRPEGSVSTLKIQRTERGDSAVYLCASSLPGQTQETQYFGPGTRLLVL.